This T cell receptor (beta chain) was observed in a study of blood T cell repertoires in COVID-19. Study at large: Samples came from the United States, Italy and Spain, spanning acute and convalescent COVID-19.

A Seattle source enrolled patients during active infection and followed them longitudinally. Authors' processing steps: Using reference gene primer amplification, nucleated cell counts were estimated. Profiling relied on immunoSEQ multiplex PCR, and the TCRdb table lists in-frame clones only, not all of them. V and J calls plus clone size are reproduced from that table; the DNA served to infer D and trimming. In the table there are 290,000 or so clones, 80% to 95% of which are singletons. The sample holds one count of this clone. V lost 4 bases, J lost 6 bases, and 5 bases stayed unmatched. The CDR3 is 13 amino acids. Germline CDR1 SNHLY, CDR2 FYNNEI.

The chain links TRBV2 to TRBJ1-2, with 7 bases aligning to TRBD1. Material for sequencing was peripheral blood. The source of this sequence is a woman aged 25 to 39 with COVID-19, enrolled during active disease. DNA of the CDR3: TGTGCCAGCAGTGGGGACAGAAACAATGGCTACACCTTC. Translated, it gives CASSGDRNNGYTF.